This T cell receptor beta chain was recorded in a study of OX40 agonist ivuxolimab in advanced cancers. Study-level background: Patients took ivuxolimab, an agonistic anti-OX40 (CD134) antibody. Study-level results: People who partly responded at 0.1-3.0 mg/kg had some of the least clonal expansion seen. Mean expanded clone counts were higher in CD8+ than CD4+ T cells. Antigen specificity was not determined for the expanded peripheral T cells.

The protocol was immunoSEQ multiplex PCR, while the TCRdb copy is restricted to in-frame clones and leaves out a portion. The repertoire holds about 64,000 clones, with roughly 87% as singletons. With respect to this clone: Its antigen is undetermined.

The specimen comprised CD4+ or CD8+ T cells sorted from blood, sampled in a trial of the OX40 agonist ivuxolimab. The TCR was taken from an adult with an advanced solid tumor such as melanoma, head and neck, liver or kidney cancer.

The CDR3 is CASTPTSGGRYNEQFF. The CDR3 DNA reads as TGTGCCAGTACCCCGACTAGCGGGGGGCGCTACAATGAGCAGTTCTTC. The V and J genes are TRBV19 and TRBJ2-1, with 13 bases aligning to TRBD2. With V trimmed by 7 bases and J by 3 bases, 6 bases remained unmatched. Germline assignment: CDR1 LNHDA and CDR2 SQIVND (reference sequence). The CDR3 totals 16 residues.